This paragraph reports one T cell receptor beta chain. Its antigen is undetermined. The germline CDR1 and CDR2 sequences are MDHEN and SYDVKM. The CDR3 extends over 11 amino acids. Trimming removed 8 bases at V and 3 bases at J, with 7 bases between. Only in-frame clones appear in the TCRdb table, and some are missing; sequencing was by immunoSEQ multiplex PCR. This sample carries some 52,000 clones, 95% to 98% of them seen once, and the ten largest clones take 0.55% to 0.65%. This sample is part of a study of siplizumab effects on memory and regulatory T cells. Study-wide findings and caveats: Mappable alloreactive CD4+ clones averaged 68.8% Treg-derived with siplizumab versus approximately 25% in controls. No more than a minor fraction of alloreactive clones could be traced back to unstimulated subsets. Suppression by proliferating Tregs derived from siplizumab cultures was not verified.

The TCR originated in a human donor in good health. The chain combines TRBV28 with TRBJ1-2; no clear D. Sequences were obtained from naive CD4+ T cells sorted from blood. CDR3: CASQLYYGYTF. The CDR3, as DNA: TGTGCCAGCCAACTCTACTATGGCTACACCTTC.